Listed here is a single TCR beta chain. CDR3 size: 13 residues. Trimming pared 7 bases from V and 7 bases from J, leaving 13 bases between. The V gene's germline CDR1 is MDHEN and CDR2 SYDVKM. This entry is derived from a study of T cell responses to AZD1222 COVID-19 vaccine. Here immunoSEQ multiplex PCR was the method, and the copy in TCRdb shows in-frame clones only, minus some. The sample lists tens of thousands of clones; over 70% were seen once. This sequence originates from an adult in good health. The chain employs TRBV28 and TRBJ1-4; tentative D call: TRBD1 (6 bases). This sample comprised peripheral blood, obtained on day 0 of AZD1222 vaccination. The CDR3 loop is CASTTGGAEKLFF. DNA of the CDR3: TGTGCCAGCACCACCGGGGGGGCTGAAAAACTGTTTTTT.